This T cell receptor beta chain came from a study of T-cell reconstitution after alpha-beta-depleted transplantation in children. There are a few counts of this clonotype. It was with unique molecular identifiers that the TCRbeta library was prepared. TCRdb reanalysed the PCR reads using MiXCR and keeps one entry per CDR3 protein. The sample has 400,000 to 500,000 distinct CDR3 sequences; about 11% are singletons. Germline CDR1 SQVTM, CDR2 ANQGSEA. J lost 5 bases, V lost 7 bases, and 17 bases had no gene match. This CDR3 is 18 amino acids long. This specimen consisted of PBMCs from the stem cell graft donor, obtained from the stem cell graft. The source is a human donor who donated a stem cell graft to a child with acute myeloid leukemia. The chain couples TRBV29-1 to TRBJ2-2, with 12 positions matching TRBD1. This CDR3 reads CSAGLYIGTGGLTGELFF. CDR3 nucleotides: TGCAGCGCCGGACTGTATATCGGGACAGGGGGCTTGACCGGGGAGCTGTTTTTT.